Below are 2 T cell receptor beta chains sequenced from a single sample in a study of blood T cell repertoires in COVID-19. Assay: immunoSEQ multiplex PCR; the TCRdb copy retains only in-frame clones and omits some. The sample has approximately 250,000 clones; about 88% are singletons. The specimen was peripheral blood. Receptor source: a woman aged 60-75 years with COVID-19, enrolled during active disease.

This sequence joins TRBV28 and TRBJ2-3, with 8 bases lining up with TRBD1. Looked up from germline, CDR1 is MDHEN and CDR2 is SYDVKM. The J segment lost 4 bases and the V segment lost 7 bases, leaving 4 bases of the junction unmatched. The CDR3 is 13 amino acids. CDR3: CASIPGGADTQYF. CDR3 coding DNA: TGTGCCAGCATCCCAGGGGGCGCAGATACGCAGTATTTT. Filled out from reference TRBV28 and TRBJ2-3, the complete variable domain reads DVKVTQSSRYLVKRTGEKVFLECVQDMDHENMFWYRQDPGLGLRLIYFSYDVKMKEKGDIPEGYSVSREKKERFSLILESASTNQTSMYLCASIPGGADTQYFGPGTRLTVL.

The chain carries TRBV28 and TRBJ2-3; TRBD2 aligns across 16 bases. This CDR3 comprises 20 residues. The germline V gene encodes CDR1 MDHEN and CDR2 SYDVKM. The junction had 10 bases not matched to a gene; V was cut back by 3 bases and J by 1 base. The CDR3 loop is CASSFGTSGRVTRGTDTQYF. The CDR3 DNA reads as TGTGCCAGCAGTTTTGGGACTAGCGGGAGGGTTACTCGGGGCACAGATACGCAGTATTTT.